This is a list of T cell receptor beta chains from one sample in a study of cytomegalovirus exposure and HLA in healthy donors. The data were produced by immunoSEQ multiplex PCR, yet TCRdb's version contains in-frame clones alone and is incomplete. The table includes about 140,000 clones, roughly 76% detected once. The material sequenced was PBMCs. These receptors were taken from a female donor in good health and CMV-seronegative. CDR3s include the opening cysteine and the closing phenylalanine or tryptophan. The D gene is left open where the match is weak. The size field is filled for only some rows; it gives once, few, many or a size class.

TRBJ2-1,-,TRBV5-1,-,TGCGCCAGCAGCTTGAGACAAGCCTACAATGAGCAGTTCTTC,CASSLRQAYNEQFF
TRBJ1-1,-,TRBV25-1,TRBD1,TGTGCCAGCAGTGGGGGACAGGGGAACACTGAAGCTTTCTTT,CASSGGQGNTEAFF
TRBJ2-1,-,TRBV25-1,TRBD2,TGTGCCAGCGGGGGCCCTAGCGGGTCCTACAATGAGCAGTTCTTC,CASGGPSGSYNEQFF
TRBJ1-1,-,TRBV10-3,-,TGTGCCATCAGGGCATACGAAAACACTGAAGCTTTCTTT,CAIRAYENTEAFF
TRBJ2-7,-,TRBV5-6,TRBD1,TGTGCCAGCAGCTTGGGACAGGGAACCTGGTACTTC,CASSLGQGTWYF
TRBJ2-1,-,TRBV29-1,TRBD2,TGCAGCGTTGAAGAGAGAATAGCGGGAGCAGGCGATGAGCAGTTCTTC,CSVEERIAGAGDEQFF
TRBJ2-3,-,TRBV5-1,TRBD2,TGCGCCAGCAGCCCATCGACTAGCGGGTCCACAGATACGCAGTATTTT,CASSPSTSGSTDTQYF
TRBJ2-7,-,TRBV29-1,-,TGCAGCGTTGAGGCAGGGGGGTACGAGCAGTACTTC,CSVEAGGYEQYF
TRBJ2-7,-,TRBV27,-,TGTGCCAGCAGTTTCGGCAGGGGTCCCTACGAGCAGTACTTC,CASSFGRGPYEQYF
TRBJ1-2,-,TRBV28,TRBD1,TGTGCCAGCAGTCCCCTTATAGGGGGACAGGATGAGGGCTACACCTTC,CASSPLIGGQDEGYTF
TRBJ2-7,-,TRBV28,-,TGTGCCAGCAGTTTACAGGACAGATCCCGCTACGAGCAGTACTTC,CASSLQDRSRYEQYF
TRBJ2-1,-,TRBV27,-,TGTGCCAGCAGTTCCGGACTACCTTCCTACAATGAGCAGTTCTTC,CASSSGLPSYNEQFF
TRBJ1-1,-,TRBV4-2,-,TGTGCCAGCAGCCAAGACCATCGGAGGACTGAAGCTTTCTTT,CASSQDHRRTEAFF
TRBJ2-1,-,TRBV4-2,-,TGTGCCAGCAGCCCCCCGGGATCCAATGAGCAGTTCTTC,CASSPPGSNEQFF
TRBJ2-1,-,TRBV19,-,TGTGCCAGTAATAGGCGGAACTACAATGAGCAGTTCTTC,CASNRRNYNEQFF
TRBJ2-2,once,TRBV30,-,TGTGCCTCCCCATACGGGACGAACACCGGGGAGCTGTTTTTT,CASPYGTNTGELFF
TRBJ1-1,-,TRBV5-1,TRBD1,TGCGCCAGCAGCGCCGGGACAGGGGTGGGGACTGAAGCTTTCTTT,CASSAGTGVGTEAFF
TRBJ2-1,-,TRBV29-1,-,TGCAGCGTTGGCCCGGAGAGCTCCTACAATGAGCAGTTCTTC,CSVGPESSYNEQFF
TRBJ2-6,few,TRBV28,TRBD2,TGTGCCAGCAGCCTCCCGGGACTAGCGGGTGGGGCCAACGTCCTGACTTTC,CASSLPGLAGGANVLTF
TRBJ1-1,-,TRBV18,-,TGTGCCAGCTCACCCGCCCAGGGGAACACTGAAGCTTTCTTT,CASSPAQGNTEAFF